The T cell receptor beta chain described here comes from a study of blood T cell repertoires in COVID-19. TCRdb keeps only in-frame clones here, not all; method: immunoSEQ multiplex PCR. The sample has hundreds of thousands of clones; approximately 86% are singletons. This TCR was recovered from a middle-aged man with acute or convalescent COVID-19. Sequenced input: peripheral blood.

CDR3 bases: TGTGCCAGTAGTATGGACAGGGGGAATGAGCAGTTCTTC. It codes for CASSMDRGNEQFF. This chain joins TRBV19 and TRBJ2-1; 10 positions match TRBD1. The germline gives CDR1 LNHDA, CDR2 SQIVND (reference sequence). This CDR3 comprises 13 residues. V was pared by 3 bases and J by 7 bases, with 0 bases of the junction left unmatched.